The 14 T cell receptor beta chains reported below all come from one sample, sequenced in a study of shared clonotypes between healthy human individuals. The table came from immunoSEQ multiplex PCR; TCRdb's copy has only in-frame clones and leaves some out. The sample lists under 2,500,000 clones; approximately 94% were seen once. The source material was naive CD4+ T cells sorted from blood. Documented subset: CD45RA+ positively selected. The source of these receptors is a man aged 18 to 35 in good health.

This chain's CDR3 is CASRRGSQETQYF. The CDR3 DNA reads as TGCGCCAGCCGTCGGGGATCCCAAGAGACCCAGTACTTC. The J gene is TRBJ2-5, the V gene TRBV5-1; D is possibly TRBD2 (5 bases). Looked up from germline, CDR1 is SGHRS and CDR2 is YFSETQ. V was shortened by 7 bases and J by 1 base, with 11 bases between the two germline ends. The CDR3 runs to 13 residues.

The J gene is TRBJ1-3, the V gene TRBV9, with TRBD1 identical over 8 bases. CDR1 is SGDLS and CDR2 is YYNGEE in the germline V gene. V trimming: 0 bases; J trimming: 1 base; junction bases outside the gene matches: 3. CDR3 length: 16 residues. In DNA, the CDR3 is TGTGCCAGCAGCGTAGGGACAGGGATGTCTGGAAACACCATATATTTT. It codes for CASSVGTGMSGNTIYF. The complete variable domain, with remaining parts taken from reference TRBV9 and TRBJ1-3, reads DSGVTQTPKHLITATGQRVTLRCSPRSGDLSVYWYQQSLDQGLQFLIQYYNGEERAKGNILERFSAQQFPDLHSELNLSSLELGDSALYFCASSVGTGMSGNTIYFGEGSWLTVV.

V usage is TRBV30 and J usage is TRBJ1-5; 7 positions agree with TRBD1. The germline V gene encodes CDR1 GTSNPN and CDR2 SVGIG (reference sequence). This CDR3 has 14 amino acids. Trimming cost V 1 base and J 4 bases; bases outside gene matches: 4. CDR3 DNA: TGTGCCTGGAGTGCCGGACAGGTGAATCAGCCCCAGCATTTT. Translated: CAWSAGQVNQPQHF.

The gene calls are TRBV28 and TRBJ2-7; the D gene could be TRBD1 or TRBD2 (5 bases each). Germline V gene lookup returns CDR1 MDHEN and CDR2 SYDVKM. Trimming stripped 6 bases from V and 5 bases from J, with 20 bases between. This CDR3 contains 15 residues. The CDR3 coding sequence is TGTGCCAGCAGACACAACCGGGACGGACGCGACGAGCAGTACTTC. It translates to CASRHNRDGRDEQYF.

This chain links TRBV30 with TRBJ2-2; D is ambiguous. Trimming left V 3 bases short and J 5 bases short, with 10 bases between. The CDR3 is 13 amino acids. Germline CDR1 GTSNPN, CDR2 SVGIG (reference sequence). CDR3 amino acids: CAWRTQKTGELFF. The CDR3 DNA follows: TGTGCCTGGAGAACCCAGAAGACCGGGGAGCTGTTTTTT.

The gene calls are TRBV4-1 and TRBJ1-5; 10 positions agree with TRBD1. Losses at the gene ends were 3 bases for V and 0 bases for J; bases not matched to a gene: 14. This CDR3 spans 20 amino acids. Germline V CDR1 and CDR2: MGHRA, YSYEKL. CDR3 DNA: TGCGCCAGCAGCCATGAGAAGGGACAGGGGCAGAGCCATAGCAATCAGCCCCAGCATTTT. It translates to CASSHEKGQGQSHSNQPQHF.

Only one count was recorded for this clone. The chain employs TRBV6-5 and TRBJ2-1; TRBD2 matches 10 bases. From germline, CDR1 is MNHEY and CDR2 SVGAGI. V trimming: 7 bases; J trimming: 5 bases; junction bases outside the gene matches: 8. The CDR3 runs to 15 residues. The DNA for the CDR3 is TGTGCCAGCACCCTACTAGCGGGGACGGACAATGAGCAGTTCTTC. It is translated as CASTLLAGTDNEQFF.

The CDR3 is CASSLTGIHTIYF. For the CDR3, the DNA is TGTGCCAGCAGCTTAACAGGGATCCACACCATATATTTT. The V call is TRBV5-6, the J call TRBJ1-3, with D possibly TRBD1 on 6 matching bases. CDR3 length: 13 residues. V shed 2 bases and J shed 8 bases, with 11 bases lying between them. Germline assignment: CDR1 SGHDT and CDR2 YYEEEE.

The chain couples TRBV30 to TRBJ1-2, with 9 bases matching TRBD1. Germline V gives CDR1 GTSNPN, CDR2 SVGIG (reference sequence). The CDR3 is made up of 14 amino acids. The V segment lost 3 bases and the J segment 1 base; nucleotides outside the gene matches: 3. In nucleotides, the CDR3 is TGTGCCTGGAGCACAGGGGGCGGTAACTATGGCTACACCTTC. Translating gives CAWSTGGGNYGYTF.

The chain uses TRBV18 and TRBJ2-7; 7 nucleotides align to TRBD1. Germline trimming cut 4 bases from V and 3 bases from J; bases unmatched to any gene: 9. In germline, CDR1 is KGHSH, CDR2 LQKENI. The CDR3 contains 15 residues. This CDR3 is CASSLETGPYYEQYF. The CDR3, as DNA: TGTGCCAGCTCACTAGAGACAGGGCCCTACTACGAGCAGTACTTC.

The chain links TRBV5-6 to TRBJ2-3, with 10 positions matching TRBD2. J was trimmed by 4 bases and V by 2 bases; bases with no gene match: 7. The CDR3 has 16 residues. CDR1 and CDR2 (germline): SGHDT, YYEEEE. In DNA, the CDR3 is TGTGCCAGCAGCTTCCAGGCTAGCGGGGGCCCAGATACGCAGTATTTT. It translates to CASSFQASGGPDTQYF.

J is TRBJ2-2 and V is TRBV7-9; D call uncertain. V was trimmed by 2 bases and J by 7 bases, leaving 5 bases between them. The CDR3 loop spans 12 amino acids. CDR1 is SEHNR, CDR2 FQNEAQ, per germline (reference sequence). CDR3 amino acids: CASSLPHGELFF. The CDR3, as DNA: TGTGCCAGCAGCTTACCCCACGGGGAGCTGTTTTTT.

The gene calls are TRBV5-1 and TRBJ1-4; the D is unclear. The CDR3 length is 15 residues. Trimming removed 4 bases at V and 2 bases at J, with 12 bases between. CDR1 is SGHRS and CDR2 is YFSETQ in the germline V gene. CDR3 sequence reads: CASSILGVTNEKLFF. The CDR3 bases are TGCGCCAGCAGCATTTTGGGTGTTACTAATGAAAAACTGTTTTTT.

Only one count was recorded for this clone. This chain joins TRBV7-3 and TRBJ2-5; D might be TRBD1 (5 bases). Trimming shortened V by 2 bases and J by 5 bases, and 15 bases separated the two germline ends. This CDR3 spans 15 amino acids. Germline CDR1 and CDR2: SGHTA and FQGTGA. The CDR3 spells CASSLYSDRRETQYF. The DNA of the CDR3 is TGTGCCAGCAGCTTATACAGCGACAGAAGGGAGACCCAGTACTTC.